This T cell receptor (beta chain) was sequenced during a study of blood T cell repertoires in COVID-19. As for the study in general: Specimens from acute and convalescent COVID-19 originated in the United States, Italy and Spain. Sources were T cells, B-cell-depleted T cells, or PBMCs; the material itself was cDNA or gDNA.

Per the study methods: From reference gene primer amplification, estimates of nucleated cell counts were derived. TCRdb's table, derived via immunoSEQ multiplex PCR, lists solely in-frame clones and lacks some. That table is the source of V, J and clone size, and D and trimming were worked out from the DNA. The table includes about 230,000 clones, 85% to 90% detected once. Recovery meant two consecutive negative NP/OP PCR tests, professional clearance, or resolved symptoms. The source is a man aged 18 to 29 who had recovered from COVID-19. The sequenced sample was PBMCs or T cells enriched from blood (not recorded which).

CDR3 nucleotide sequence: TGTGCCAGCACCGGACAGGGATACGAGCAGTACTTC. Amino acid sequence: CASTGQGYEQYF. This chain connects TRBV11-3 to TRBJ2-7, with 8 bases identical to TRBD1. Unmatched junction bases numbered 3, after V lost 7 bases and J lost 4 bases. The germline V gene has CDR1 SGHNT and CDR2 YENEEA. There are 12 residues in the CDR3.